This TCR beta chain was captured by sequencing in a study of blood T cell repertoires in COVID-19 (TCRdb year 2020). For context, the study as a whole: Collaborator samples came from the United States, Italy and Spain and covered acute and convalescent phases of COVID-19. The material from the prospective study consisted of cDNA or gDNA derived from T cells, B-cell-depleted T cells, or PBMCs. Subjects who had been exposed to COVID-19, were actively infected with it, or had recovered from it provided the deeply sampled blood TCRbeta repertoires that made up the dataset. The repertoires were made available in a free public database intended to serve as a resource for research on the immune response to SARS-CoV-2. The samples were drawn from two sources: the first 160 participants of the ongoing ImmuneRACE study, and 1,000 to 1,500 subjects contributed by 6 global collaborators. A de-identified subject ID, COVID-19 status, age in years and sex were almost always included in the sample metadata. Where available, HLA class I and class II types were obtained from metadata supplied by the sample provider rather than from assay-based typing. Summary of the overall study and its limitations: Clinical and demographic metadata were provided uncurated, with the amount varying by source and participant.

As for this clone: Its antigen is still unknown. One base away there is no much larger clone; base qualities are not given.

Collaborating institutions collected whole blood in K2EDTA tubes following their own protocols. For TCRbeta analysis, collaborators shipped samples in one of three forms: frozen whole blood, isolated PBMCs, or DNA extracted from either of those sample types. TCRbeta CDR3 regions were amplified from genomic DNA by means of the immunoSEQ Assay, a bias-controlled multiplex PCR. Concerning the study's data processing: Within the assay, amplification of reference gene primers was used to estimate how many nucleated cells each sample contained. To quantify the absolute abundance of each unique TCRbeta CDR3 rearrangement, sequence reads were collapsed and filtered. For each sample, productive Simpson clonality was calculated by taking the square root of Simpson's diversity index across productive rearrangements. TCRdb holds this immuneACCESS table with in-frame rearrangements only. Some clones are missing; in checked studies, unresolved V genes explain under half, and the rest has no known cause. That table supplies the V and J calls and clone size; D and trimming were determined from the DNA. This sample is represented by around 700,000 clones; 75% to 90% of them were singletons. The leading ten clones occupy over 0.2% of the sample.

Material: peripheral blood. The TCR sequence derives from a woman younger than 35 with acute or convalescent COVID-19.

The DNA sequence is given as TGTGCCAGCATCGGTGCTTACAATGAGCAGTTCTTC. Translated, it gives CASIGAYNEQFF. The chain links TRBV25-1 with TRBJ2-1; the D gene cannot be named for sure. V loses 7 bases of germline sequence and J loses 4 bases, and the interval between the two ends is 8 bases. The germline V gene supplies CDR1 MGHDK and CDR2 SYGVNS. Measured from the cysteine to the phenylalanine, the CDR3 is 12 residues long. The retained sequence is limited to the CDR3, 36 bases, with the frame set at the first base.